The rows below give T cell receptor beta chains drawn from one sample of a study of T-cell reconstitution after alpha-beta-depleted transplantation in children. Via MiXCR, TCRdb re-called the PCR reads, giving one row per CDR3 protein. The table includes 65,000 to 90,000 distinct CDR3 sequences, about a tenth detected once. The sample consisted of PBMCs, taken before TCRalphabeta/CD19-depleted stem cell transplant. These TCRs come from a boy between 10 and 17 years old with acute myeloid leukemia, due to receive a stem cell transplant. CDR3s include the opening cysteine and the closing phenylalanine or tryptophan. The order of the fields is D gene, J gene, clone size, V gene, CDR3 protein, CDR3 DNA. A D gene is named only where the DNA matches it firmly. Rows may omit the clone size; those that give it use once, few, many or a size class.

>-|TRBJ1-1|many|TRBV4-1
CASSQGNSLTEAFF
TGCGCCAGCAGCCAAGGGAATTCTTTAACTGAAGCTTTCTTT
>TRBD1|TRBJ2-3|many|TRBV3-1
CASSLGQGSDTQYF
TGTGCCAGCAGCCTCGGACAGGGGTCAGATACGCAGTATTTT
>-|TRBJ2-5|many|TRBV7-2
CASSLRLGETQYF
TGTGCCAGCAGCTTACGGCTAGGCGAGACCCAGTACTTC
>-|TRBJ2-3|many|TRBV6-5
CASSKSGPRVDTQYF
TGTGCCAGCAGTAAATCGGGACCGCGTGTAGATACGCAGTATTTT
>-|TRBJ2-5|many|TRBV3-1
CASSQDVGGLETQYF
TGTGCCAGCAGCCAAGATGTAGGGGGGTTAGAGACCCAGTACTTC
>-|TRBJ2-1|few|TRBV3-1
CASSSLGGVGQFF
TGTGCCAGCAGCTCCCTTGGTGGTGTTGGGCAGTTCTTC
>-|TRBJ2-1|many|TRBV5-1
CASSPDLFEQFF
TGCGCCAGCAGCCCGGACCTATTTGAGCAGTTCTTC
>TRBD2|TRBJ2-1|many|TRBV20-1
CSASEWASGQYNEQFF
TGCAGTGCCAGTGAGTGGGCTAGCGGCCAATACAATGAGCAGTTCTTC
>-|TRBJ2-5|many|TRBV6-5
CASSSGPETQYF
TGTGCCAGCAGTTCCGGGCCCGAGACCCAGTACTTC
>TRBD2|TRBJ2-5|many|TRBV20-1
CSASALAAQETQYF
TGCAGTGCTAGTGCCCTAGCGGCCCAAGAGACCCAGTACTTC
>-|TRBJ1-1|-|TRBV27
CASSLTALGSTEAFF
TGTGCCAGCAGTTTAACGGCCCTAGGTTCCACTGAAGCTTTCTTT
>-|TRBJ1-2|many|TRBV10-3
CAISESQGHGYTF
TGTGCCATCAGTGAGTCACAGGGACACGGCTACACCTTC
>-|TRBJ2-5|many|TRBV29-1
CSVVYSQETQYF
TGCAGCGTTGTTTACTCCCAAGAGACCCAGTACTTC
>-|TRBJ2-2|many|TRBV12-3/TRBV12-4
CASSTLYRGRGTGELFF
TGTGCCAGCAGCACCCTCTATCGGGGAAGGGGCACCGGGGAGCTGTTTTTT
>-|TRBJ2-6|-|TRBV12-5
CASGLSPGALTFSGANVLTF
TGTGCTAGTGGTTTGTCCCCAGGGGCTCTTACCTTTTCTGGGGCCAACGTCCTGACTTTC
>-|TRBJ2-1|-|TRBV29-1
CSPTRGNEQFF
TGCAGCCCGACTCGGGGGAATGAGCAGTTCTTC
>-|TRBJ2-7|-|TRBV30
CAWSARLYEQYF
TGTGCCTGGAGCGCCCGTCTTTACGAGCAGTACTTC
>TRBD1|TRBJ2-2|many|TRBV24-1
CATSDPGRGPGLFF
TGTGCCACCAGTGACCCCGGCAGGGGGCCGGGGCTGTTTTTT
>-|TRBJ2-5|few|TRBV20-1
CSARSGARETQYF
TGCAGTGCTAGATCTGGTGCCCGGGAGACCCAGTACTTC
>TRBD1|TRBJ1-3|many|TRBV19
CASGYRGHF
TGTGCCAGCGGCTACAGGGGACATTTT
>-|TRBJ1-1|many|TRBV7-8
CASSLKTWAMNTEAFF
TGTGCCAGCAGCTTAAAGACCTGGGCCATGAACACTGAAGCTTTCTTT
>-|TRBJ2-7|-|TRBV18
CASSPGLKIPYEQYF
TGTGCCAGCTCACCAGGGCTGAAAATCCCCTACGAGCAGTACTTC
>-|TRBJ2-2|many|TRBV12-3/TRBV12-4
CASSLRPPNTGELFF
TGTGCCAGCAGCTTGAGACCCCCGAACACCGGGGAGCTGTTTTTT
>TRBD2|TRBJ2-3|many|TRBV7-6
CASSLAHSGGLSDTQYF
TGTGCCAGCAGCTTAGCCCATAGCGGGGGCCTTTCAGATACGCAGTATTTT
>TRBD2|TRBJ2-5|few|TRBV7-6
CASTLLAGGQETQYF
TGTGCCAGCACCCTTCTAGCGGGGGGCCAAGAGACCCAGTACTTC
>-|TRBJ2-1|many|TRBV9
CASSVVLENEQFF
TGTGCCAGCAGCGTAGTTCTAGAAAATGAGCAGTTCTTC
>-|TRBJ2-2|many|TRBV15
CATSRANTGELFF
TGTGCCACCAGCAGAGCGAACACCGGGGAGCTGTTTTTT
>-|TRBJ2-3|many|TRBV5-5
CASSPPGPLTSTDTQYF
TGTGCCAGCAGCCCGCCGGGACCGCTAACTAGCACAGATACGCAGTATTTT
>-|TRBJ1-5|many|TRBV20-1
CSALRGADRGNQPQHF
TGCAGTGCTTTGCGTGGGGCGGACAGAGGAAATCAGCCCCAGCATTTT
>-|TRBJ2-7|many|TRBV12-3/TRBV12-4
CASSLRQFTYEQYF
TGTGCCAGCAGTTTACGACAGTTCACTTACGAGCAGTACTTC
>-|TRBJ2-7|many|TRBV5-6
CASSWQALGEQYF
TGTGCCAGCAGCTGGCAAGCTCTCGGCGAGCAGTACTTC